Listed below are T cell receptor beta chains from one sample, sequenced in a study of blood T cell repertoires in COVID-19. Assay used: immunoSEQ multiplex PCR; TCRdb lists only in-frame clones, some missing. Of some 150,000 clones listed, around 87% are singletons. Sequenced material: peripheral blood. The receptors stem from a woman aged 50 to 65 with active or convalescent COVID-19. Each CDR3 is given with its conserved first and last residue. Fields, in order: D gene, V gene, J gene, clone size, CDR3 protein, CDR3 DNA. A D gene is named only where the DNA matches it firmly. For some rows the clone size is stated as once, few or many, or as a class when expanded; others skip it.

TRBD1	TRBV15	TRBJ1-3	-	CATSSPSQGDPLGNTIYF	TGTGCCACCAGCAGCCCGTCACAGGGGGATCCACTCGGAAACACCATATATTTT
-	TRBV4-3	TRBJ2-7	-	CASSQEYQLAHEQYF	TGCGCCAGCAGCCAAGAATATCAACTAGCCCACGAGCAGTACTTC
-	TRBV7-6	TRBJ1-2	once	CASSPGTGTNYGYTF	TGTGCCAGCAGCCCCGGGACTGGTACTAACTATGGCTACACCTTC
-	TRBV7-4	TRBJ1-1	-	CASSLLDSNTEAFF	TGTGCCAGCAGCTTGTTGGACAGTAACACTGAAGCTTTCTTT
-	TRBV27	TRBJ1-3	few	CASRSDQGSGNTIYF	TGTGCCAGCAGGTCAGACCAGGGGTCTGGAAACACCATATATTTT
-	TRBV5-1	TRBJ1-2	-	CASSWARGARNYGYTF	TGCGCCAGCAGCTGGGCACGGGGGGCAAGGAACTATGGCTACACCTTC
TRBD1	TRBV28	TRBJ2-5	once	CASRRQGAETQYF	TGTGCCAGCAGGCGACAGGGGGCTGAGACCCAGTACTTC
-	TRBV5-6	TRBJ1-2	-	CASSLVRPGLTKANYGYTF	TGTGCCAGCAGCTTGGTTCGCCCGGGGTTAACTAAAGCTAACTATGGCTACACCTTC
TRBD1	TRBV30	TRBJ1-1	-	CAWSPTGAGAFF	TGTGCCTGGAGTCCGACAGGGGCAGGAGCTTTCTTT
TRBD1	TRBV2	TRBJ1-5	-	CASRIDRGLGNQPQHF	TGTGCCAGCAGGATCGACAGGGGGCTTGGCAATCAGCCCCAGCATTTT
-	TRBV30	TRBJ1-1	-	CAWSALEAGRHTEAFF	TGTGCCTGGAGTGCCCTTGAGGCAGGGCGGCACACTGAAGCTTTCTTT
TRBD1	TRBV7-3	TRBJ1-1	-	CASSLMGQGNTEAFF	TGTGCCAGCAGCTTAATGGGACAGGGAAACACTGAAGCTTTCTTT
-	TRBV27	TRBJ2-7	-	CASSRLTGNFYEQYF	TGTGCCAGCAGTCGACTAACCGGGAATTTTTACGAGCAGTACTTC
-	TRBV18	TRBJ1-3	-	CASSPPDGRGNTIYF	TGTGCCAGCTCACCACCCGACGGGAGGGGAAACACCATATATTTT
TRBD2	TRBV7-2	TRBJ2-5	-	CASSLVGGETQYF	TGTGCCAGCAGCTTAGTCGGGGGGGAGACCCAGTACTTC
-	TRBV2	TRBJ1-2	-	CASSEQGAAGANYGYTF	TGTGCCAGCAGTGAACAGGGTGCGGCTGGTGCTAACTATGGCTACACCTTC
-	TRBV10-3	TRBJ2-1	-	CAISEGGATYNEQFF	TGTGCCATCAGTGAGGGGGGCGCGACCTACAATGAGCAGTTCTTC